This T cell receptor beta chain was sequenced in a study of regulatory T cells in long-lasting Graves disease (dated by TCRdb to the early 2020s). Concerning the study at large: Patients with newly diagnosed Graves' disease had been on antithyroid drugs for under 3 months. This study used TCR sequencing and RNA sequencing of peripheral blood to compare persistent Graves' disease patients against newly diagnosed Graves' disease patients. The study was conducted in China and was registered as a clinical trial. A total of about 33 samples underwent TCR sequencing, from about 13 patients with persistent Graves' disease and 20 patients with newly diagnosed Graves' disease.

This clonotype was seen at least ten times. Its recognized antigen is unknown. No base-level quality is on record; no much larger clone is a single base apart. What the work shows at the level of the full study, not this receptor alone: Peripheral blood alone was examined, since thyroid tissue, which constituted the primary lesion, could not be accessed. As a limitation, the authors acknowledged that the small sample size may reduce accuracy. Compared with newly diagnosed patients, persistent Graves' disease patients had lower TCR Shannon entropy and fewer highly expanded clones, which suggests clonal expansion. Sequencing and analysis were limited to the TCR beta chain. A larger number of public clonotypes was shared among persistent patients (more than 2,500) than among newly diagnosed patients (approximately 1,000).

Library preparation was by multiplex PCR. Sequencing relied on an Illumina HiSeq 4000. To build TCR beta libraries, CDR3 regions were amplified by Arm-PCR using iRepertoire HTBI primers. Before sequencing, the PCR products underwent gel purification. As for the original processing: Gene usage analysis of CDR3 amino acid clonotypes relied on the 62 TRBV and 14 TRBJ segments identified across samples. COPE and FqMerger were used to merge filtered high-quality paired reads into contigs. BLAST was used to align contigs to IMGT TRBV, TRBD and TRBJ reference genes, with CDR3 defined following IMGT. Clonotypes above 0.1% frequency were classified as highly expanded clones. Repertoire diversity was measured by Shannon entropy, and V-J evenness by the Gini coefficient. A clonotype found in more than one individual was treated as public. In TCRdb, the public reads were trimmed at Q25 with fastp and aligned with MiXCR, with productive beta chains retained. CDR3 protein sequences are deduplicated, and each keeps its most common genes and DNA. These V and J calls originate from TCRdb's pipeline instead of the authors' own analysis. Present in this sample are about 210,000 distinct CDR3 sequences, roughly a fifth of which were seen just once. The top ten hold around 11% of the sample.

What the time point label conveys for this sample: newly diagnosed GD, antithyroid drugs for less than 3 months. For both TCR sequencing and RNA sequencing, RNA was extracted from PBMCs using TRIzol. The diagnosis of Graves' disease was made according to American Thyroid Association guidelines. Recruitment of patients was carried out at an endocrinology department in Xi'an, China. Each patient gave 7 to 9.5 milliliters of peripheral blood, collected in an EDTA anticoagulant tube. Ficoll Paque Plus density gradient separation was used to isolate PBMCs, and no further T cell sorting was done. An Agilent 2100 Bioanalyzer and agarose gel were used to assess RNA quality, and a NanoDrop 2000 was used to measure RNA concentration. The same specimen was also included in a second study, on T cells in Graves' hyperthyroidism and ophthalmopathy. As that second paper reports: Graves' hyperthyroidism was defined as stable when no progression to ophthalmopathy occurred over 18 months of follow-up. Hyperthyroidism patients were aged 18 to 65 years and newly diagnosed, with disease duration of less than 2 months. The study excluded patients with uncontrolled infections, other autoimmune diseases, pregnancy or lactation. Diagnoses were established on the basis of clinical symptoms, serum thyroxine and TRAb, thyroid ultrasound, and orbital computed tomography. For the first round of RT-PCR on the TCR CDR3, the HTBI primer set was used together with the Qiagen OneStep RT-PCR kit. Most expanded thyroid clonotypes (frequency above 0.001) were also found in blood, which suggests that blood repertoires may mirror thyroid immune responses. A 13 V-J signature model separated ophthalmopathy from stable hyperthyroidism, with approximately 87% sensitivity and about 81% specificity in cross-validation and 80%/75% in testing. During validation, the model predicted progression to ophthalmopathy a median of about 6.3 months ahead of onset, with just under 71% sensitivity and 72% to 85% specificity. TCR V-J signatures able to tell the groups apart were searched for in a discovery cohort of 90 to 100 patients, of whom more than 40 had Graves' ophthalmopathy and 55 to 65 had stable Graves' hyperthyroidism. Prospective prediction of ophthalmopathy was tested in an independent validation cohort of some 20 hyperthyroidism patients and around 16 patients who later progressed to ophthalmopathy. The roughly 100 discovery patients were randomly divided into training and test sets at a 7:3 ratio. Thyroid tissue and blood T-cell repertoires from several Graves' hyperthyroidism patients were also compared in the study. After sampling, hyperthyroidism patients received methimazole starting at 30 mg daily, and ophthalmopathy patients received high-dose intravenous methylprednisolone. Libraries were constructed in a second round of multiplex PCR, after which size selection and purification were carried out. Libraries were sequenced paired-end with 100 bp reads on an Illumina HiSeq2000. SOAPnuke was used to process the raw data, with reads discarded if the reads contained adapters or uncalled bases, had a mean Phred below 15, or lacked an exact constant-primer or identifier match. COPE v1.2.5 was used to merge the high-quality paired reads, and each unique nucleotide sequence was defined as a clonotype. Clonotypes were aligned to IMGT TRBV, TRBD and TRBJ reference segments using MiTCR v1.1. The analysis was restricted to V-J combinations with a frequency above 0.0001, which together covered 99.2% of the repertoires. The TCS score was defined as F50 (clonal expansion) divided by E x V (chaos), with BLOSUM62-based TCRdist calculated between CDR3 peptides within each V-J. Welch's t-statistics and random forest reduced roughly 530 V-J features to roughly 13, which were used in a naive Bayes classifier (R e1071). Sample size was not statistically predetermined, and investigators were not blinded to group allocation. According to the paper, TCR Vbeta CDR3 sequencing was carried out on about 140 peripheral blood samples, which came from 40 to 45 ophthalmopathy, approximately 78 hyperthyroidism and approximately 17 progressor patients.

This TCR derives from a woman in her twenties or thirties with Graves disease. Donor details come from another sample of the same person, matched by shared clones. The specimen was peripheral blood mononuclear cells (PBMCs), collected at new diagnosis, from a patient treated with antithyroid drugs.

The nucleotide sequence reads TGTGCCAGCAGCTTATGGGCAGGGAGAGACTATGGCTACACCTTC. Translation gives CASSLWAGRDYGYTF. Recombination joined TRBV7-3 with TRBJ1-2; the best D guess is TRBD1, with 5 bases matching. V is reduced by 2 bases and J by 3 bases, leaving a spacing of 13 bases between them. Spanning cysteine to phenylalanine, the CDR3 consists of 15 amino acids. Of the read, only the CDR3 DNA is kept; its 45 bases are in frame from base 1. Reading the germline V gene gives CDR1 SGHTA and CDR2 FQGTGA.